These 27 T cell receptor beta chains came from one sample sequenced in a study of blood T cell repertoires in COVID-19. Sequencing used immunoSEQ multiplex PCR; TCRdb keeps in-frame clones, though not all of them. The data show more than 150,000 clones, more than 70% seen once. Sequenced: peripheral blood. Receptors originate from a woman of 80 years or more with active or convalescent COVID-19.

This CDR3 is CASSLGRANEKLFF. In DNA, the CDR3 is TGTGCCAGTAGTCTAGGCAGGGCCAATGAAAAACTGTTTTTT. The chain carries TRBV19 and TRBJ1-4; the D gene is possibly TRBD1 (5 bases). The V and J ends lost 5 bases and 5 bases respectively, with 12 bases between them. Germline V lookup: CDR1 LNHDA, CDR2 SQIVND (reference sequence). This CDR3 has 14 amino acids. Together with reference TRBV19 and TRBJ1-4, the CDR3 gives the full variable domain: DGGITQSPKYLFRKEGQNVTLSCEQNLNHDAMYWYRQDPGQGLRLIYYSQIVNDFQKGDIAEGYSVSREKKESFPLTVTSAQKNPTAFYLCASSLGRANEKLFFGSGTQLSVL.

The chain carries TRBV10-3 and TRBJ1-3, with 9 bases lining up with TRBD1. V lost 4 bases to trimming and J lost 0 bases; unmatched junction nucleotides: 4. The CDR3 is 16 amino acids. Germline values: CDR1 ENHRY, CDR2 SYGVKD. CDR3 loop: CAISAGQGHSGNTIYF. CDR3 DNA: TGTGCCATCAGTGCGGGACAGGGCCACTCTGGAAACACCATATATTTT.

The genes are TRBV7-9 and TRBJ1-2; D not resolved. With 5 bases removed from V and 2 bases from J, the gap between germline ends came to 6 bases. Germline V gene lookup returns CDR1 SEHNR and CDR2 FQNEAQ (reference sequence). The CDR3 loop spans 12 amino acids. Written as DNA, the CDR3 is TGTGCCAGCAGCCCAAAAAACTATGGCTACACCTTC. This codes for CASSPKNYGYTF.

The CDR3 DNA sequence: TGTGCCAGCAGCTCACTAGCGGCTTCCTACAATGAGCAGTTCTTC. Translation: CASSSLAASYNEQFF. This rearrangement joins TRBV3-1 (or the pseudogene TRBV3-2) to TRBJ2-1; 8 nucleotides agree with TRBD2. Germline V gives CDR1 LGHDT, CDR2 YNNKEL (reference sequence). The CDR3 consists of 15 residues. The junction had 4 bases not matched to a gene; V was cut back by 5 bases and J by 1 base.

The chain joins TRBV27 to TRBJ2-1; a weak D match, TRBD2 (5 bases). Germline CDR1 is MNHEY and CDR2 is SMNVEV (reference sequence). The CDR3 has 17 amino acids. V was pared by 5 bases and J by 0 bases, with 17 bases between. The DNA for the CDR3 is TGTGCCAGCAGTCCGTACTGGTCTAGCCTCTCCTACAATGAGCAGTTCTTC. Residues: CASSPYWSSLSYNEQFF.

V and J are TRBV9 and TRBJ2-3; TRBD2 agrees at 9 bases. Germline V gene lookup returns CDR1 SGDLS and CDR2 YYNGEE. The CDR3 extends over 15 amino acids. V lost 3 bases and J lost 6; bases outside the gene matches: 8. The CDR3 DNA sequence: TGTGCCAGCAGCGATATAGCGGGGGTGGATGATACGCAGTATTTT. This gives the protein CASSDIAGVDDTQYF.

The CDR3 spells CASRTLSSYEQYF. The DNA of the CDR3 is TGTGCCAGCAGAACCCTTAGCTCCTACGAGCAGTACTTC. The chain combines TRBV6-5 with TRBJ2-7; D unclear. The CDR3 covers 13 residues. Germline V CDR1 and CDR2: MNHEY, SVGAGI. The germline V and J ends were trimmed by 6 bases and 0 bases, with 9 bases remaining between them.

This chain uses TRBV10-1 with TRBJ2-1; 13 nucleotides agree with TRBD2. The V and J ends lost 10 bases and 6 bases, in that order; junction bases with no gene match: 9. This CDR3 has 15 amino acids. Germline CDR1 and CDR2: WNHNN and SYGVQD (reference sequence). The CDR3 loop is CATSTGLAGSNEQFF. As DNA, the CDR3 is TGCGCCACCAGCACGGGACTAGCGGGATCCAATGAGCAGTTCTTC.

V usage is TRBV25-1 and J usage is TRBJ1-1; 7 bases fit TRBD1. This CDR3 region has 14 residues. V gave up 4 bases and J gave up 4 bases; unmatched junction bases: 6. Germline-derived CDR1 and CDR2 are MGHDK and SYGVNS. The CDR3 DNA follows: TGTGCCAGCAGTGTGACAGGGCTGGGCACTGAAGCTTTCTTT. It codes for CASSVTGLGTEAFF.

The chain uses TRBV29-1 and TRBJ1-4; 8 nucleotides align to TRBD1. From germline, CDR1 is SQVTM and CDR2 ANQGSEA. With V trimmed by 2 bases and J by 8 bases, 7 bases remained unmatched. The CDR3 totals 14 residues. The CDR3 reads CSVESRHRGEKLFF. Here the CDR3 DNA reads TGCAGCGTTGAAAGTAGGCACAGGGGGGAAAAACTGTTTTTT.

The chain couples TRBV5-1 to TRBJ2-5; TRBD2 agrees at 9 bases. The CDR3 has 14 residues. J was trimmed by 2 bases and V by 5 bases; bases with no gene match: 4. Per germline, CDR1 SGHRS and CDR2 YFSETQ. CDR3 protein: CASSAAGGQETQYF. The CDR3 bases are TGCGCCAGCAGTGCGGCGGGGGGGCAAGAGACCCAGTACTTC.

To note about this clone: Different DNA sequences within this sample yield the same CDR3. The gene calls are TRBV28 and TRBJ1-3; D not certain. The V gene lost 3 bases and the J gene lost 2 bases, with 8 bases spanning the gap. This CDR3 region has 14 residues. Per the germline V gene, CDR1 is MDHEN and CDR2 is SYDVKM. CDR3 coding DNA: TGTGCCAGCAGTTTCCCGGGTACTGGAAACACCATATATTTT. This encodes CASSFPGTGNTIYF.

This chain uses TRBV5-4 with TRBJ2-7; 7 nucleotides agree with TRBD1. Germline CDR1 reads SGHNT; CDR2 reads YYREEE (reference sequence). V lost 5 bases and J lost 2; bases outside the gene matches: 1. This CDR3 has 12 amino acids. The CDR3 DNA reads TGTGCCAGCAGTGGGACAGCCTACGAGCAGTACTTC. Translation gives CASSGTAYEQYF.

The chain joins TRBV5-1 to TRBJ1-4; 11 bases line up with TRBD1. Germline V gene data show CDR1 as SGHRS and CDR2 as YFSETQ. The V gene end was trimmed by 4 bases and the J gene end by 5 bases; junction bases not matched to a gene: 10. This CDR3 is 17 amino acids long. CDR3 region: CASSGRTGGLGNEKLFF. CDR3 nucleotides: TGCGCCAGCAGCGGAAGGACAGGGGGCCTCGGAAATGAAAAACTGTTTTTT.

This chain uses TRBV4-3 with TRBJ2-7, with D perhaps TRBD2 (5 bases). The CDR3 covers 16 residues. Trimming removed 0 bases at V and 2 bases at J, with 14 bases between. Germline V gene data show CDR1 as LGHNA and CDR2 as YSLEER. CDR3 DNA: TGCGCCAGCAGCCAAGAGAGACGGGGAAGGGCCTACGAGCAGTACTTC. Residues: CASSQERRGRAYEQYF.

This sequence joins TRBV18 and TRBJ2-2; 7 nucleotides match TRBD2. Per germline, CDR1 KGHSH and CDR2 LQKENI. The length of the CDR3 is 14 residues. V lost 3 bases, J lost 4 bases, and 2 bases stayed unmatched. The DNA for the CDR3 is TGTGCCAGCTCACCGAGGGAGGGCACCGGGGAGCTGTTTTTT. This encodes CASSPREGTGELFF.

This clone was counted a few times. The V and J genes are TRBV6-5 and TRBJ2-1; perhaps TRBD1 as D (6 bases). The germline CDR1 and CDR2 sequences are MNHEY and SVGAGI. V lost 0 bases and J 9 bases, leaving 15 bases between the germline ends. The CDR3 spans 15 residues. The CDR3 here is CASSYSRTETPEQFF. DNA for the CDR3: TGTGCCAGCAGTTACTCCCGGACAGAGACCCCTGAGCAGTTCTTC.

The chain joins TRBV6-5 to TRBJ2-1; the D gene is possibly TRBD1 (6 bases). Trimming shortened V by 6 bases and J by 0 bases, and 12 bases separated the two germline ends. Germline V gene data show CDR1 as MNHEY and CDR2 as SVGAGI. The CDR3 is 15 residues long. Here the CDR3 reads CASRYDRSSYNEQFF. CDR3 nucleotides: TGTGCCAGCAGATATGACAGGAGCTCCTACAATGAGCAGTTCTTC.

The rearrangement joins TRBV28 to TRBJ2-1, with 9 bases fitting TRBD2. Germline CDR1 reads MDHEN; CDR2 reads SYDVKM. Germline trimming cut 2 bases from V and 8 bases from J; bases unmatched to any gene: 10. This CDR3 is 16 amino acids long. The CDR3, as DNA: TGTGCCAGCAGTTTAAGTGGCGGGGGGGCTCGAGATGAGCAGTTCTTC. Residues: CASSLSGGGARDEQFF.

The chain recombines TRBV5-4 with TRBJ1-6; TRBD1 matches 8 bases. The V gene's germline CDR1 is SGHNT and CDR2 YYREEE (reference sequence). After removal of 4 bases from V and 8 bases from J, the junction contained 11 bases not matched to a gene. The CDR3 has 16 amino acids. The CDR3 here is CASSPQGQGIDSPLHF. In DNA, the CDR3 is TGTGCCAGCAGCCCCCAAGGACAGGGTATAGATTCACCCCTCCACTTT.

This chain uses TRBV21-1 with TRBJ2-7; the table's D call TRBD1 went unverified against the DNA. TRBV21-1 represents a pseudogene. The CDR3 is made up of 15 amino acids. CDR3 loop: CASSKRQGRPYEQYF. The CDR3 bases are TGTGCCAGCAGCAAAAGACAGGGGCGGCCCTACGAGCAGTACTTC.

This chain links TRBV5-5 with TRBJ2-2, with 7 bases identical to TRBD2. In germline, CDR1 is SGHKS, CDR2 YYEKEE (reference sequence). The CDR3 spans 15 residues. The junction had 6 bases not matched to a gene; V was cut back by 4 bases and J by 3 bases. CDR3 loop: CASSQGLGDTGELFF. CDR3 in DNA: TGTGCCAGCAGCCAAGGACTAGGGGACACCGGGGAGCTGTTTTTT.

The chain has TRBV6-2 or TRBV6-3 and TRBJ1-5; D not certain. Trimming shortened V by 5 bases and J by 0 bases, and 17 bases separated the two germline ends. This CDR3 spans 17 amino acids. Germline values: CDR1 MNHEY, CDR2 SVGEGT. CDR3 bases: TGTGCCAGCAGTACCCCGATTGGGGAGTTTAGCAATCAGCCCCAGCATTTT. Amino acids: CASSTPIGEFSNQPQHF.

This clone showed up just a few times. The gene calls are TRBV30 and TRBJ1-2; tentatively, D is TRBD1 (6 bases). V lost 3 bases and J lost 2, with 10 bases in between. Germline V lookup: CDR1 GTSNPN, CDR2 SVGIG (reference sequence). The CDR3 extends over 13 amino acids. CDR3 loop: CAWRIQGNYGYTF. Written as DNA, the CDR3 is TGTGCCTGGAGGATCCAGGGGAACTATGGCTACACCTTC.

The chain uses TRBV29-1 and TRBJ1-1, with D possibly TRBD1 on 5 matching bases. Germline values: CDR1 SQVTM, CDR2 ANQGSEA. This CDR3 is built from 13 residues. Trimming pared 4 bases from V and 1 base from J, leaving 10 bases between. This chain's CDR3 is CSVVGRANTEAFF. In nucleotides, the CDR3 is TGCAGCGTTGTTGGCAGGGCGAACACTGAAGCTTTCTTT.

V usage is TRBV7-3 and J usage is TRBJ2-2; 9 bases are shared with TRBD1. CDR3 length: 15 amino acids. After removal of 1 base from V and 7 bases from J, the junction contained 4 bases not matched to a gene. Germline lookup yields CDR1 SGHTA and CDR2 FQGTGA. CDR3 loop: CASSLKGQGSGELFF. CDR3 nucleotide sequence: TGTGCCAGCAGCTTAAAGGGACAGGGTAGCGGGGAGCTGTTTTTT.

This clone was seen only a few times. V and J are TRBV18 and TRBJ2-3, with 11 positions matching TRBD2. Germline V gene data show CDR1 as KGHSH and CDR2 as LQKENI. The CDR3 is 17 amino acids. The ends lost 3 bases at V and 2 bases at J; junction bases unmatched: 7. The DNA of the CDR3 is TGTGCCAGCTCACCTTGGACTAGCGGGTTTACCACAGATACGCAGTATTTT. Its protein product is CASSPWTSGFTTDTQYF.